This section outlines one TCR beta chain sequence together with its context. The target antigen is unknown. Healthy bone marrow donors made up the cohort. The PCR was carried out with 60 Vbeta primers and 13 Jbeta primers. Clones were read by immunoSEQ multiplex PCR, and TCRdb kept only the in-frame ones, dropping some. The sample holds roughly 250,000 clones, under 90% seen once. Germline V CDR1 and CDR2: MNHEY, SVGAGI. CDR3 length: 14 amino acids. V lost 4 bases, J lost 6 bases, and 15 bases lay in between. This specimen comes from a study of cytomegalovirus exposure and HLA in healthy donors. About the study: Unique TCRs numbering roughly 85 million, obtained from HLA-typed donors, made up an early data release. Membership in the Caucasian-associated ancestry cluster was found for approximately 85% of 398 genotyped donors. Study conclusions and caveats: The study recorded more than 150 TCR beta chains that were cytomegalovirus-associated.

The receptor was derived from a girl aged 2 to 10 in good health and CMV-seronegative. The chain is built from TRBV6-5 and TRBJ1-1; D possibly corresponds to TRBD1 (6 bases). Specimen: PBMCs. This CDR3 is CASSFRDILAEAFF. In DNA, the CDR3 is TGTGCCAGCAGTTTCCGGGACATTCTCGCTGAAGCTTTCTTT.